The 9 T cell receptor beta chains reported below all come from one sample, sequenced in a study of T cells in Graves' hyperthyroidism and ophthalmopathy. Researchers took RNA transcripts and amplified the TCR beta CDR3 regions from them. The HTBI set primed first-round TCR CDR3 RT-PCR. One entry per CDR3 protein results from TCRdb running MiXCR on the multiplex PCR reads. The table lists roughly 380,000 distinct CDR3 sequences, approximately 13% of them singletons. The sample comprised blood. The receptors were gathered from a woman younger than 30 with Graves' hyperthyroidism.

In this sample, this clonotype turned up many times. The chain links TRBV6-2 or TRBV6-3 to TRBJ2-3, with D uncertain. Germline CDR1 is MNHEY and CDR2 is SVGEGT. Trimming pared 8 bases from V and 8 bases from J, leaving 14 bases between. The CDR3 length is 12 residues. The CDR3 coding sequence is TGTGCCAGCGGGCATTTACATTCTACGCAGTATTTT. It codes for CASGHLHSTQYF.

This clonotype was seen at least ten times. The chain uses TRBV9 and TRBJ2-1; D unresolved. Germline values: CDR1 SGDLS, CDR2 YYNGEE. Trimming stripped 1 base from V and 7 bases from J, with 12 bases between. The CDR3 consists of 14 residues. DNA of the CDR3: TGTGCCAGCAGCGTAATGGCCTACGGTAATGAGCAGTTCTTC. Translation: CASSVMAYGNEQFF.

J is TRBJ2-3 and V is TRBV9; TRBD1 is a possible D gene (5 bases). Germline-derived CDR1 and CDR2 are SGDLS and YYNGEE. This CDR3 contains 13 residues. The V end lost 2 bases, the J end lost 4 bases, and 8 bases lay between the germline ends. CDR3 sequence reads: CASSVSGPDTQYF. The CDR3 DNA is TGTGCCAGCAGCGTTTCAGGGCCAGATACGCAGTATTTT.

This clonotype showed up many times. The V and J genes are TRBV12-3 or TRBV12-4 and TRBJ1-1, with D unresolved. Trimming removed 3 bases from V and 2 bases from J, with 10 bases in between. This CDR3 is 14 amino acids long. This CDR3 is CASSFSGSNTEAFF. The CDR3 DNA reads as TGTGCCAGCAGTTTTTCGGGGTCCAACACTGAAGCTTTCTTT.

This clonotype was observed at least ten times. The rearrangement uses TRBV20-1 and TRBJ2-7; D gene uncertain. Germline V gives CDR1 DFQATT, CDR2 SNEGSKA (reference sequence). Trimming removed 5 bases at V and 0 bases at J, with 14 bases between. CDR3 length: 14 amino acids. The CDR3 spells CSAAFTVDSYEQYF. The DNA for the CDR3 is TGCAGTGCTGCCTTTACAGTCGACTCCTACGAGCAGTACTTC.

The chain carries TRBV4-3 and TRBJ2-7; 7 bases are a match to TRBD1. The junction had 8 bases not matched to a gene; V was cut back by 0 bases and J by 3 bases. Germline V gene lookup returns CDR1 LGHNA and CDR2 YSLEER. CDR3 length: 16 residues. CDR3 residues: CASSQDAGTDFYEQYF. The CDR3 DNA sequence: TGCGCCAGCAGCCAAGACGCCGGGACAGACTTCTACGAGCAGTACTTC.

The sample holds a few counts of this clonotype. The V gene is TRBV5-6, the J gene TRBJ2-2; possible D gene TRBD2, 5 bases. CDR3 length: 15 residues. CDR1 and CDR2 from the germline V gene are SGHDT and YYEEEE. Trimming pared 1 base from V and 5 bases from J, leaving 12 bases between. Written as DNA, the CDR3 is TGTGCCAGCAGCTTGTCTGAGGGCAATACCGGGGAGCTGTTTTTT. Its protein is CASSLSEGNTGELFF.

This clonotype was seen at least ten times. The chain uses TRBV11-1 and TRBJ2-1; D might be TRBD2 (7 bases). V shed 3 bases and J shed 7 bases, with 19 bases lying between them. Germline loops: CDR1 SGHAT, CDR2 FQDESV (reference sequence). This CDR3 spans 16 amino acids. The CDR3, as DNA: TGTGCCAGCAGCTTCCACGGGGGGCTAGATGGGAATGAGCAGTTCTTC. It is translated as CASSFHGGLDGNEQFF.

This clonotype has ten or more counts. The chain links TRBV11-2 to TRBJ1-1; no clear D. Germline V gene sequence: CDR1 SGHAT, CDR2 FQNNGV. Trimming stripped 2 bases from V and 4 bases from J, with 14 bases between. The CDR3 is 15 residues long. CDR3 sequence (DNA): TGTGCCAGCAGCTTAAAAATCCCGTGGGGCACTGAAGCTTTCTTT. The encoded protein is CASSLKIPWGTEAFF.